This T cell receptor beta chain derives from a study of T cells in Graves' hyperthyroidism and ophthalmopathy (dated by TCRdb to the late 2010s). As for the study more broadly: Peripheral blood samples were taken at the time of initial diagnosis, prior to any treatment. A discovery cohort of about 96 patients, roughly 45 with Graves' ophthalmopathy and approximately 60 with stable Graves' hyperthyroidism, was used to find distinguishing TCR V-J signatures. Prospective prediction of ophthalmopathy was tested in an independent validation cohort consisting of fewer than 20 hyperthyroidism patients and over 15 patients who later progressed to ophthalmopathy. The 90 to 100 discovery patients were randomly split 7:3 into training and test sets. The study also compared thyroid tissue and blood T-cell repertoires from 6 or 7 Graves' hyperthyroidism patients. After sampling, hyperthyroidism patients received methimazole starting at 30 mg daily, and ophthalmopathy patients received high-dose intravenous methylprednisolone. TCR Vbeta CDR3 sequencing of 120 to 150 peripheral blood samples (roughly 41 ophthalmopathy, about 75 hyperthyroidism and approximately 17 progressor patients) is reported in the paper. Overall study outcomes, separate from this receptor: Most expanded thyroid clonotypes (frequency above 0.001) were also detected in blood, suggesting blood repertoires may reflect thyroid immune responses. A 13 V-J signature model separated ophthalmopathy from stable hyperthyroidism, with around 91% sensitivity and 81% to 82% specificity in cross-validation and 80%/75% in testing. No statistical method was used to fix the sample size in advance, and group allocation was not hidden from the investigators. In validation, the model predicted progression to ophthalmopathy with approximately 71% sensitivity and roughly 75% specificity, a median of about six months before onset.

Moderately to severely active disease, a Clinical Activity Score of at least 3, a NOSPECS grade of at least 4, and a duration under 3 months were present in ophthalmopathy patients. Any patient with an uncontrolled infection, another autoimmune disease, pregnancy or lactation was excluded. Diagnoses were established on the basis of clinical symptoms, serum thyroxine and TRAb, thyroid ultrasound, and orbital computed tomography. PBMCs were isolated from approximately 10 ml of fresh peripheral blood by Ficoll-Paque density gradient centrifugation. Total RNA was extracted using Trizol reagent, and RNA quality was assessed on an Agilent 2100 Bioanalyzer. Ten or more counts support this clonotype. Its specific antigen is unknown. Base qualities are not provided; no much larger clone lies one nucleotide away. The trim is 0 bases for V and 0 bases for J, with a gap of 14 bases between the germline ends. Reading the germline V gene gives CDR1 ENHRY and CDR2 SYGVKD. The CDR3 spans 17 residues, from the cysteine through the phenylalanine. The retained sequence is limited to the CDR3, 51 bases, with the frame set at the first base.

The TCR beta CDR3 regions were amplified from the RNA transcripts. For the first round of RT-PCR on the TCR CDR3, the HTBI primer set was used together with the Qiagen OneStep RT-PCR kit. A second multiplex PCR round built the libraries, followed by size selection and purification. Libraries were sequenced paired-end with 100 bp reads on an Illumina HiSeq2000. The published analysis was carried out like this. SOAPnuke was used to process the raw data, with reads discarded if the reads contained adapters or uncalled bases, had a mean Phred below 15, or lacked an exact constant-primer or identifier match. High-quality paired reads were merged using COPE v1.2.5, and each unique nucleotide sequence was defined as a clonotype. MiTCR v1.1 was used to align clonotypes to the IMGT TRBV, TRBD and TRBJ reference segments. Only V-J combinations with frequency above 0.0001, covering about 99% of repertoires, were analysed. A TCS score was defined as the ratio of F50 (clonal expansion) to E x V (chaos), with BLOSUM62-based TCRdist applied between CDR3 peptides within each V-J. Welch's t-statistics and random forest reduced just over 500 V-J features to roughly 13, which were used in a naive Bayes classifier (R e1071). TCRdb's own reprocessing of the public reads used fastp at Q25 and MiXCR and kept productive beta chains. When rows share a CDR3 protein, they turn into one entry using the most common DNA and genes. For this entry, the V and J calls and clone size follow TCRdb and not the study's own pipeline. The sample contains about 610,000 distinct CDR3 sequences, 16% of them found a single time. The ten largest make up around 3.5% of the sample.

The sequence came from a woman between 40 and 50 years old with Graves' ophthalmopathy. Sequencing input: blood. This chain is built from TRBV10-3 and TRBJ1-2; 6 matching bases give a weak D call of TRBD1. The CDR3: CAISESKDRITNYGYTF. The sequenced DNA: TGTGCCATCAGTGAGTCGAAAGACAGGATCACTAACTATGGCTACACCTTC.